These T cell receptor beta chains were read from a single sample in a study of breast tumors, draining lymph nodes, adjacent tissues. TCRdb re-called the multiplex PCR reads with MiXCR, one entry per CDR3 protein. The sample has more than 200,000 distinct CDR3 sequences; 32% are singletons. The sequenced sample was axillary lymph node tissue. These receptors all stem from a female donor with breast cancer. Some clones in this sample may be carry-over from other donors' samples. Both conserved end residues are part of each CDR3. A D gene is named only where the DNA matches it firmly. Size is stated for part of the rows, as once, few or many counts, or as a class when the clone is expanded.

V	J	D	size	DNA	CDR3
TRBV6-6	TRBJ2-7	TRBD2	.	TGTACCATCCGTCCCGGGACTAGCGGGAGGGTCGGCTACGAGCAGTACTTC	CTIRPGTSGRVGYEQYF
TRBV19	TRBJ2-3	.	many	TGTGCCAGTAGTATAGGACTCACCGGCAGGACTACGCAGTATTTT	CASSIGLTGRTTQYF
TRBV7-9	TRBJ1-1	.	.	TGTGCCAGCAGCTACAGGGTGAACACTGAAGCTTTCTTT	CASSYRVNTEAFF
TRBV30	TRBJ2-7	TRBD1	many	TGTGCCTGCAAAGTGCCGGGACAGGTATCCCACGAGCAGTACTTC	CACKVPGQVSHEQYF
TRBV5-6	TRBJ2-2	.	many	TGTGCCAGCAGCAGACTAGGGGTCGGGGAGCTGTTTTTT	CASSRLGVGELFF
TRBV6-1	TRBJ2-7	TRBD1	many	TGTGCCAGCAGTGCCGGACAGGGAACCTACGAGCAGTACTTC	CASSAGQGTYEQYF
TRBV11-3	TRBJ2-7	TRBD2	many	TGTGCCAGCAGGGGGACTAGCGCGGAGGACGAGCAGTACTTC	CASRGTSAEDEQYF
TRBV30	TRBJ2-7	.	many	TGTGCCTGGAGCCTCGTGGGAAATTCCTACGAGCAGTACTTC	CAWSLVGNSYEQYF
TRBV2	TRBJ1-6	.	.	TGTGCCAGCAGTGAAGTTGTAGCCTATAATTCACCCCTCCACTTT	CASSEVVAYNSPLHF
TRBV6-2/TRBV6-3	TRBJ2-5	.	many	TGTGCAACCGGCGCTAGTGTACAAGAGACCCAGTACTTC	CATGASVQETQYF
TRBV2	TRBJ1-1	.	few	TGTGCCAGCAACGACCCTGACAGAGCGTCTGAAGCTTTCTTT	CASNDPDRASEAFF
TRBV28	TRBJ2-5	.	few	TGTGCCAGCAGGCCCGAGGGAGACCCACGGCGATCCCAGTACTTC	CASRPEGDPRRSQYF
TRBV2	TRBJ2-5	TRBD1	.	TGTGCCAGCAGTGTTCAGGGGGTGGGTCAGCCCCAGTACTTC	CASSVQGVGQPQYF
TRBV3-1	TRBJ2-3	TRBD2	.	TGTGCCAGCAGCCAAGACCGCGGGAGGGCCCCCAGCACAGGTACGCAGTATTTT	CASSQDRGRAPSTGTQYF
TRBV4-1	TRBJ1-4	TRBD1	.	TGCGCCAGCAGCGCGGGACAGGGGGATGAAAAACTGTTTTTT	CASSAGQGDEKLFF
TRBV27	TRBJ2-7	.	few	TGTGCCAGCAGATTAACGGGTGTCTCCTACGAGCAGTACTTC	CASRLTGVSYEQYF
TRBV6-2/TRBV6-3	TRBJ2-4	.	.	TGTGCCAGCACCCCCTGGGCCTCATCGGCCAAAAACATTCAGTACTTC	CASTPWASSAKNIQYF
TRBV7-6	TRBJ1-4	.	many	TGTGCCAGCAGCTTAGTAACTAATGAAAAACTGTTTTTT	CASSLVTNEKLFF
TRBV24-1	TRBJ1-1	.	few	TGTGCCACCAGTGGGGGGGTAGCAACTGAAGCTTTCTTT	CATSGGVATEAFF
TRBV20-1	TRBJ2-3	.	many	TGCAGTGCTCGGGTTGAGGGGCCAGATACGCAGTATTTT	CSARVEGPDTQYF
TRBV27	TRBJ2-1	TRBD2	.	TGTCCCAGCAGCGCCAGCGGGAGTTACAATGAGCAGTTCTTC	CPSSASGSYNEQFF
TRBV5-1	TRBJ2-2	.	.	TGCGCCAGCAGCTTGCGGTCCACTGGGACCGGGGAGCTGTCTTTT	CASSLRSTGTGELSF
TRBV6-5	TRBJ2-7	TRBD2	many	TGTGCCAGCAGTTACACCGGGGGGGAGCAGTACTTC	CASSYTGGEQYF
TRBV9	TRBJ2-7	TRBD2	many	TGTGCCAGCAGCGCCTTAGCGGGAGGGCCTTCCTACGAGCAGTACTTC	CASSALAGGPSYEQYF
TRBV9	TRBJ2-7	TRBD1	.	TGTGCCAGCAGCGTAGGTCCATACAGGGGGCAATACGAGCAGTACTTC	CASSVGPYRGQYEQYF